One and the same sample provided the 27 T cell receptor beta chains below, sequenced in a study of regulatory T cells in long-lasting Graves disease. Time point: newly diagnosed GD, antithyroid drugs for less than 3 months. PBMCs provided the RNA from which the TCR library was made. CDR3 regions were amplified by Arm-PCR using iRepertoire HTBI primers to build TCR beta libraries. A single record per CDR3 protein comes from TCRdb applying MiXCR to the multiplex PCR reads. Here the sample spans hundreds of thousands of distinct CDR3 sequences, around 12% being singletons. This sample was shared with a second study, whose subject was T cells in Graves' hyperthyroidism and ophthalmopathy.

Here the sequenced sample was peripheral blood mononuclear cells (PBMCs), taken at new diagnosis, from a patient treated with antithyroid drugs. These receptors were taken from a woman between 25 and 40 years old with Graves disease.

This clonotype came up many times. The CDR3, as DNA: TGTGCCAGCAGCCCAGGAGGGGTAAGAACAGATACGCAGTATTTT. The encoded protein is CASSPGGVRTDTQYF. The genes are TRBV7-3 and TRBJ2-3; perhaps TRBD2 as D (6 bases). The CDR3 has 15 amino acids. Trimming removed 5 bases at V and 3 bases at J, with 15 bases between. Germline V lookup: CDR1 SGHTA, CDR2 FQGTGA.

This clonotype was counted at least ten times. The V call is TRBV20-1, the J call TRBJ2-3; D not certain. The CDR3 extends over 15 amino acids. V lost 3 bases and J 0 bases, leaving 13 bases between the germline ends. Per the germline V gene, CDR1 is DFQATT and CDR2 is SNEGSKA (reference sequence). CDR3 protein: CSASLRSSSTDTQYF. The CDR3, as DNA: TGCAGTGCTAGTCTACGGTCTTCTAGCACAGATACGCAGTATTTT.

This clonotype was counted ten times or more. The chain carries TRBV2 and TRBJ1-5, with 7 bases that match TRBD1. The CDR3 contains 15 residues. V was clipped by 6 bases and J by 2 bases; unmatched bases: 7. Germline assignment: CDR1 SNHLY and CDR2 FYNNEI. CDR3 residues: CASRDREVGNQPQHF. Written as DNA, the CDR3 is TGTGCCAGCAGAGACAGGGAGGTCGGCAATCAGCCCCAGCATTTT. Full variable domain (remainder filled in from reference TRBV2 and TRBJ1-5): EPEVTQTPSHQVTQMGQEVILRCVPISNHLYFYWYRQILGQKVEFLVSFYNNEISEKSEIFDDQFSVERPDGSNFTLKIRSTKLEDSAMYFCASRDREVGNQPQHFGDGTRLSIL.

This clonotype was observed many times. The gene calls are TRBV18 and TRBJ2-7; 8 positions match TRBD2. The J segment lost 4 bases and the V segment lost 6 bases, leaving 8 bases of the junction unmatched. This CDR3 spans 14 amino acids. Germline V lookup: CDR1 KGHSH, CDR2 LQKENI. The CDR3 is CASSPGGGVYEQYF. CDR3 nucleotide sequence: TGTGCCAGCTCGCCCGGGGGGGGTGTATACGAGCAGTACTTC.

About this clonotype itself: With a much larger clone just one base away, this may be a read error. The chain employs TRBV7-2 and TRBJ2-6; D possibly corresponds to TRBD1 (6 bases). The length of the CDR3 is 15 residues. Germline lookup yields CDR1 SGHTA and CDR2 FQGNSA. The CDR3 loop is CVSSEDRVGANVLTF. Written as DNA, the CDR3 is TGTGTCAGCAGCGAGGACAGAGTCGGGGCCAACGTCCTGACTTTC.

This clonotype was recorded many times. The V and J genes are TRBV7-9 and TRBJ1-2; no firm D call. Trimming shortened V by 5 bases and J by 4 bases, and 14 bases separated the two germline ends. The CDR3 sequence is 14 residues long. CDR1 and CDR2 from the germline V gene are SEHNR and FQNEAQ (reference sequence). CDR3 sequence: CASSAPSLAYGYTF. The CDR3 nucleotides read TGTGCCAGCAGCGCCCCGTCCCTGGCCTATGGCTACACCTTC. Variable domain in full (rest from reference TRBV7-9 and TRBJ1-2): DTGVSQNPRHKITKRGQNVTFRCDPISEHNRLYWYRQTLGQGPEFLTYFQNEAQLEKSRLLSDRFSAERPKGSFSTLEIQRTEQGDSAMYLCASSAPSLAYGYTFGSGTRLTVV.

There are many counts of this clonotype. This chain uses TRBV5-8 with TRBJ1-5; 8 nucleotides line up with TRBD1. Germline CDR1 reads SGHTS; CDR2 reads YDEGEE. Trimming at V came to 3 bases and at J to 2 bases, leaving 7 bases not matched to a gene. The CDR3 runs 16 residues. The CDR3 protein is CASSSSGGTGNQPQHF. CDR3 bases: TGTGCCAGCAGCTCATCAGGGGGCACGGGCAATCAGCCCCAGCATTTT.

The chain uses TRBV12-3 or TRBV12-4 and TRBJ2-3; D might be TRBD2 (6 bases). Trimming cost V 8 bases and J 2 bases, with 11 bases left between them. The CDR3 has 13 residues. CDR3 amino acids: CASQTSNTDTQYF. CDR3 sequence (DNA): TGTGCCAGCCAGACTAGTAACACAGATACGCAGTATTTT.

In this sample, this clonotype turned up a few times. The V gene is TRBV29-1, the J gene TRBJ2-6; D is ambiguous. CDR3 size: 14 residues. V gave up 5 bases and J gave up 2 bases, with 10 bases separating them. In germline, CDR1 is SQVTM, CDR2 ANQGSEA. CDR3 bases: TGCAGCGTTCAAACTCCCACTGGGGCCAACGTCCTGACTTTC. This encodes CSVQTPTGANVLTF.

This clonotype was found a few times. The gene calls are TRBV29-1 and TRBJ2-2; maybe TRBD2 (5 bases). This CDR3 is 15 amino acids long. V lost 4 bases and J lost 0, with 12 bases in between. Germline lookup yields CDR1 SQVTM and CDR2 ANQGSEA. CDR3 in amino acids: CSVVDLASNTGELFF. The DNA for the CDR3 is TGCAGCGTTGTTGACCTAGCTTCGAACACCGGGGAGCTGTTTTTT.

The chain combines TRBV20-1 with TRBJ1-5, with 7 positions matching TRBD1. The germline V gene encodes CDR1 DFQATT and CDR2 SNEGSKA (reference sequence). The CDR3 covers 16 residues. J was trimmed by 3 bases and V by 0 bases; bases with no gene match: 8. The CDR3: CSAREDRAHPNQPQHF. DNA of the CDR3: TGCAGTGCTAGAGAAGACAGGGCCCACCCCAATCAGCCCCAGCATTTT.

This clonotype was seen ten or more times. The chain combines TRBV30 with TRBJ1-1; D gene unclear. CDR1 and CDR2 (germline): GTSNPN, SVGIG (reference sequence). The CDR3 has 13 residues. The germline V and J ends were trimmed by 0 bases and 1 base, with 6 bases remaining between them. This chain's CDR3 is CAWSVQSNTEAFF. The CDR3 DNA reads as TGTGCCTGGAGTGTACAGTCGAACACTGAAGCTTTCTTT.

This clonotype was counted only a few times. The chain is built from TRBV20-1 and TRBJ2-7; maybe TRBD2 (6 bases). Per germline, CDR1 DFQATT and CDR2 SNEGSKA (reference sequence). Deletions cut 0 bases from V and 3 bases from J, with 18 bases between. The CDR3 loop spans 16 amino acids. CDR3 sequence reads: CSARDDLEGTSYEQYF. CDR3 DNA: TGCAGTGCTAGAGATGATCTGGAGGGAACAAGCTACGAGCAGTACTTC.

The V and J genes are TRBV9 and TRBJ2-7; tentatively, D is TRBD2 (7 bases). The CDR3 is made up of 14 amino acids. CDR1 is SGDLS and CDR2 is YYNGEE in the germline V gene. V lost 3 bases, J lost 3 bases, and 13 bases lay in between. CDR3 protein: CASSEGGEIYEQYF. In nucleotides, the CDR3 is TGTGCCAGCAGCGAGGGGGGGGAGATCTACGAGCAGTACTTC.

The sample holds many counts of this clonotype. The V gene is TRBV5-1, the J gene TRBJ2-7, with a possible D match to TRBD2 (6 bases). This CDR3 region has 13 residues. V was pared by 0 bases and J by 7 bases, with 11 bases between. The germline V gene has CDR1 SGHRS and CDR2 YFSETQ. CDR3 coding DNA: TGCGCCAGCAGCTTGGAACAGGCGGGGGAGCAGTACTTC. It is translated as CASSLEQAGEQYF.

This chain joins TRBV11-2 and TRBJ2-7; 7 bases fit TRBD2. The CDR3 length is 15 residues. The junction had 6 bases not matched to a gene; V was cut back by 2 bases and J by 2 bases. Germline CDR1 and CDR2: SGHAT and FQNNGV. CDR3 amino acids: CASSLWGGGTYEQYF. The DNA for the CDR3 is TGTGCCAGCAGCTTATGGGGGGGGGGTACCTACGAGCAGTACTTC.

The table lists this clonotype with a few counts. The rearrangement joins TRBV10-3 to TRBJ1-5; tentative D call: TRBD1 (5 bases). Germline CDR1 and CDR2: ENHRY and SYGVKD. This CDR3 spans 13 amino acids. With 4 bases removed from V and 9 bases from J, the gap between germline ends came to 13 bases. For the CDR3, the DNA is TGTGCCATCAGTGCAGGGCCCGAGGGGCCCCAGCATTTT. Protein sequence: CAISAGPEGPQHF.

About this clonotype itself: Since a far larger clone is one base different, this is likely a read error. The chain carries TRBV6-1 and TRBJ2-7; either TRBD1 or TRBD2 may fit D (6 bases each). The CDR3 has 15 residues. Germline V gives CDR1 MNHNS, CDR2 SASEGT. CDR3 bases: TGCGCCAGCAGCGCGGGGACACCGCTTTCCCACGAGCAGTACTTC. Translation: CASSAGTPLSHEQYF.

Ten or more counts support this clonotype. The chain carries TRBV29-1 and TRBJ2-5; D is ambiguous. The V gene lost 7 bases and the J gene lost 1 base, with 16 bases spanning the gap. The CDR3 runs 14 residues. From germline, CDR1 is SQVTM and CDR2 ANQGSEA. CDR3 DNA sequence: TGCAGCGCCCTTTTAATTTTTGGCCAAGAGACCCAGTACTTC. Its protein is CSALLIFGQETQYF. Based on the CDR3 plus reference TRBV29-1 and TRBJ2-5, the full variable domain is SAVISQKPSRDICQRGTSLTIQCQVDSQVTMMFWYRQQPGQSLTLIATANQGSEATYESGFVIDKFPISRPNLTFSTLTVSNMSPEDSSIYLCSALLIFGQETQYFGPGTRLLVL.

The chain recombines TRBV6-1 with TRBJ2-1, with D uncertain. V was pared by 3 bases and J by 9 bases, with 9 bases between. The CDR3 spans 12 residues. The V gene's germline CDR1 is MNHNS and CDR2 SASEGT. CDR3 DNA: TGTGCCAGCAGTGACCTGGGCGGTGAGCAGTTCTTC. Translated, it gives CASSDLGGEQFF.

This clonotype has a handful of counts. CDR3 sequence (DNA): TGTGCCACCCTAGACAGGAGCACCTACGAGCAGTACTTC. Protein sequence: CATLDRSTYEQYF. V is TRBV19 and J is TRBJ2-7, with TRBD1 as a possible D gene (6 bases). V lost 10 bases and J lost 2, with 15 bases in between. This CDR3 is built from 13 residues. Germline lookup yields CDR1 LNHDA and CDR2 SQIVND (reference sequence).

CDR3 nucleotide sequence: TGTGCCAGTAGTATCCGGGCTATTATGGGCGAGGGCAATCAGCCCCAGCATTTT. The encoded protein is CASSIRAIMGEGNQPQHF. The chain links TRBV19 to TRBJ1-5; D gene unclear. The V and J ends lost 3 bases and 2 bases respectively, with 20 bases between them. Germline loops: CDR1 LNHDA, CDR2 SQIVND (reference sequence). The CDR3 sequence is 18 residues long.

In this sample, this clonotype turned up many times. The V gene is TRBV20-1, the J gene TRBJ1-2; D gene ambiguous. The V gene lost 4 bases and the J gene lost 2 bases, with 8 bases spanning the gap. Germline values: CDR1 DFQATT, CDR2 SNEGSKA (reference sequence). The CDR3 loop spans 12 amino acids. CDR3 loop: CSANPLNYGYTF. In DNA form, the CDR3 reads TGCAGTGCTAACCCCCTGAACTATGGCTACACCTTC.

In this sample, this clonotype turned up many times. The chain couples TRBV6-1 to TRBJ2-7; TRBD2 is a possible D gene (6 bases). This CDR3 is 14 amino acids long. V was trimmed by 6 bases and J by 1 base, leaving 13 bases between them. Germline V CDR1 and CDR2: MNHNS, SASEGT. CDR3 residues: CASSRLVGSYEQYF. CDR3 sequence (DNA): TGTGCCAGCAGCCGACTAGTAGGGTCCTACGAGCAGTACTTC.

This clonotype was counted at least ten times. The chain links TRBV18 to TRBJ1-3; D ambiguous. The germline V gene has CDR1 KGHSH and CDR2 LQKENI. The CDR3 loop spans 13 amino acids. Trimming pared 0 bases from V and 4 bases from J, leaving 4 bases between. CDR3 nucleotides: TGTGCCAGCTCACCACCGCAAGGAAACACCATATATTTT. It translates to CASSPPQGNTIYF.

This clonotype was seen ten or more times. The rearrangement joins TRBV18 to TRBJ2-3, with TRBD2 identical over 7 bases. CDR1 KGHSH and CDR2 LQKENI come from the germline V gene. Trimming took 3 bases from V and 2 from J; bases not matched to a gene: 11. The CDR3 consists of 17 residues. The CDR3 sequence is CASSPRRIAGSTDTQYF. CDR3 DNA: TGTGCCAGCTCACCTCGGAGAATAGCGGGCTCCACAGATACGCAGTATTTT.

This clonotype was observed many times. The chain combines TRBV6-1 with TRBJ2-3; D unclear. V lost 4 bases, J lost 2 bases, and 13 bases lay in between. The CDR3 has 15 amino acids. Germline assignment: CDR1 MNHNS and CDR2 SASEGT. The CDR3 region has the DNA TGTGCCAGCAGTGGAACTATCAGCGTCACAGATACGCAGTATTTT. The encoded protein is CASSGTISVTDTQYF.